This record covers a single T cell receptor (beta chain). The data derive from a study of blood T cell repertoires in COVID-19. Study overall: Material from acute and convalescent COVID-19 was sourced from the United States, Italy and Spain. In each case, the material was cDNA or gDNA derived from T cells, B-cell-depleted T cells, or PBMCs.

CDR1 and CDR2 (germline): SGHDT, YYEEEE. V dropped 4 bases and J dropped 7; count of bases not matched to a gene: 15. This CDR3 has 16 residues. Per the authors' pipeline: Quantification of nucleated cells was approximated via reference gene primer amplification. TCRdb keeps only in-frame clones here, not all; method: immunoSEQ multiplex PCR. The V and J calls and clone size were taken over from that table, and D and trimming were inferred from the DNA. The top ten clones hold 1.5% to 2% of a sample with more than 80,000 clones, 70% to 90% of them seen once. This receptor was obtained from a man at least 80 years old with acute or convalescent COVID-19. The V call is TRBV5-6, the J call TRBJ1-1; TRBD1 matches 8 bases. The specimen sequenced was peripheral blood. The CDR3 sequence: CASSITHLTGDGEAFF. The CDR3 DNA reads TGTGCCAGCAGCATCACCCATTTGACAGGGGATGGTGAAGCTTTCTTT.